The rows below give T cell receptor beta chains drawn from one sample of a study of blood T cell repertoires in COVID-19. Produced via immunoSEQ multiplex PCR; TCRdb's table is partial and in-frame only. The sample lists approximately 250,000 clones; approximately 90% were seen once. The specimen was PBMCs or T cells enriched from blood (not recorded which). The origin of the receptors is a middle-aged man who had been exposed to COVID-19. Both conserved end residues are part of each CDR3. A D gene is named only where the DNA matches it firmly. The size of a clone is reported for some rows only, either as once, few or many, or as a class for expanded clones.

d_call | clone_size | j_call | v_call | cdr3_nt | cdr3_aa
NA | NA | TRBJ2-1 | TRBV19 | TGTGCCAGTAGGGCCAACTACAATGAGCAGTTCTTC | CASRANYNEQFF
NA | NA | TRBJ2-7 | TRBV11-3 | TGTGCCAGCAGCGACACTCAGGGGTTCTCCTACGAGCAGTACTTC | CASSDTQGFSYEQYF
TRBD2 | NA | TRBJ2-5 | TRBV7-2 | TGTGCCAGCAGCTTCAGACTAGCGGGGCTACAAGAGACCCAGTACTTC | CASSFRLAGLQETQYF
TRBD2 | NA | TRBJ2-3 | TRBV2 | TGTGCCAGCAGCCGCGGACTAGTAAGCACAGATACGCAGTATTTT | CASSRGLVSTDTQYF
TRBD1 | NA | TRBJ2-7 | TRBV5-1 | TGCGCCAGCAGCTTGGGGGACAGGGCAAACGAGCAGTACTTC | CASSLGDRANEQYF
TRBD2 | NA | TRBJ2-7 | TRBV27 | TGTGCCAGCAGTGCTCAGGGACTAGCGGGAAATTACGAGCAGTACTTC | CASSAQGLAGNYEQYF
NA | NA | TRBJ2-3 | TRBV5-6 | TGTGCCAGCACCTCAATGGGAGTAAGGACAGATACGCAGTATTTT | CASTSMGVRTDTQYF
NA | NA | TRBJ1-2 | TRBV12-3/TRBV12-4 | TGTGCCAGCAGCTTGACAGACTATGGCTACACCTTC | CASSLTDYGYTF
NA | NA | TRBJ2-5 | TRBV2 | TGTGCCAGCATGACTAGCCAAGAGACCCAGTACTTC | CASMTSQETQYF
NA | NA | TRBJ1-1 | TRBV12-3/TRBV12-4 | TGTGCCAGCAGTCTTCTGTCTGAAGCTTTCTTT | CASSLLSEAFF
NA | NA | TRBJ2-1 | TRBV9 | TGTGCCAGCAGCGCGTCCCCGGAGAGCTACAATGAGCAGTTCTTC | CASSASPESYNEQFF
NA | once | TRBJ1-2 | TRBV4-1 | TGCGCCAGCAGCCAAGAGGGGACAAGGGGCTACACCTTC | CASSQEGTRGYTF
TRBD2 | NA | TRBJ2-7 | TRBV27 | TGTGCCAGCAGTTTACAGACTAGCGGGAGGTACTTAGACGAGCAGTACTTC | CASSLQTSGRYLDEQYF
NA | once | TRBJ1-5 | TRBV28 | TGTGCCAGCAGGGGCCTGTCCTTCGGTCAGCCCCAGCATTTT | CASRGLSFGQPQHF
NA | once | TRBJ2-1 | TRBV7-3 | TGTGCCAGCAGCAGGCATCCTGGGGCGAATGAGCAGTTCTTC | CASSRHPGANEQFF
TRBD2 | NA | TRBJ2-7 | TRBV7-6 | TGTGCCAGCAGCGGGACGGCGGGGGGGGGCTCCTACGAGCAGTACTTC | CASSGTAGGGSYEQYF
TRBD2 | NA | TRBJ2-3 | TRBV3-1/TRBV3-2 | TGTGCCAGCAGCCTAGCGGGCCCCACAGATACGCAGTATTTT | CASSLAGPTDTQYF
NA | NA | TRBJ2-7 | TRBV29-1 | TGCAGCGTCGTCCTCGAACAGGGTTCCTACGAGCAGTACTTC | CSVVLEQGSYEQYF
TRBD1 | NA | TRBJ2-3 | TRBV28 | TGTGCCAGCAGTACCCAGGGGGCAGATACGCAGTATTTT | CASSTQGADTQYF
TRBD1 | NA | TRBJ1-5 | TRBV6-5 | TGTGCCAGCAGCTTCCGACAGGGGAATCAGCCCCAGCATTTT | CASSFRQGNQPQHF
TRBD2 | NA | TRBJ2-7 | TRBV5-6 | TGTGCCAGCAGCAAACGGACTAGCGGGTCGCGTCCCCACGAGCAGTACTTC | CASSKRTSGSRPHEQYF
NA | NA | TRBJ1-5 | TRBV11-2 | TGTGCCAGCAGCTTAGTCCACAACCAGCCCCAGCATTTT | CASSLVHNQPQHF
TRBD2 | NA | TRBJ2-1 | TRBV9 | TGTGCCAGCAGCGTAGGGAGCGGGAGTATGAATGAGCAGTTCTTC | CASSVGSGSMNEQFF
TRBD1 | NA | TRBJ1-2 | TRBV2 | TGTGCCAGCAGCCCCGGGACAGGGGCCGGGGTTGGCTACACCTTC | CASSPGTGAGVGYTF
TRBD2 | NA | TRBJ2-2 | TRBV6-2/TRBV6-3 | TGTGCCAGCAGTCCGAGGGAGGGAGGCAGATCGAACACCGGGGAGCTGTTTTTT | CASSPREGGRSNTGELFF
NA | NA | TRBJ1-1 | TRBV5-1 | TGCGCCAGCAGCTTGGATCGGGGGGCTGAAGCTTTCTTT | CASSLDRGAEAFF
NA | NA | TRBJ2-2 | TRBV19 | TGTGCCAGTAGTATAGACGGTCTGAACACCGGGGAGCTGTTTTTT | CASSIDGLNTGELFF
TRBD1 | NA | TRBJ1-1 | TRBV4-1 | TGCGCCAGCAGCCATTACCCCGGGACAGGGGGCACTGAAGCTTTCTTT | CASSHYPGTGGTEAFF
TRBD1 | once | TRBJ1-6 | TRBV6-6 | TGTGCCAGCAGTTATTATCGGACAGGGGAGAATTCACCCCTCCACTTT | CASSYYRTGENSPLHF
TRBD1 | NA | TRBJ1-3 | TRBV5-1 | TGCGCCAGCAGCTGGGGACAGGGCGTAGATGGAAACACCATATATTTT | CASSWGQGVDGNTIYF
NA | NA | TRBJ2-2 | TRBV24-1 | TGTGCCACCAGTGATTTACAGGGCGCTGGATACACCGGGGAGCTGTTTTTT | CATSDLQGAGYTGELFF
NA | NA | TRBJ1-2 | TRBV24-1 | TGTGCCACCAGTGATGCCCTTCTAAACTATGGCTACACCTTC | CATSDALLNYGYTF
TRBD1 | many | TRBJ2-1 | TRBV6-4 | TGTGCCAGCAGTGAAGAAGGACAGGGGAACAATGAGCAGTTCTTC | CASSEEGQGNNEQFF
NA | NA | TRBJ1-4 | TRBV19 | TGTGCCAGTAGTACGATGTCCAGGGTGAATGAAAAACTGTTTTTT | CASSTMSRVNEKLFF
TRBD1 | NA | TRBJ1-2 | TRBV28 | TGTGCCAGCAGTGGGACAGGTTCTGGGGGCTACACCTTC | CASSGTGSGGYTF
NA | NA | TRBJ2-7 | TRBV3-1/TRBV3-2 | TGTGCCAGCAGCCCCTATCACTCCTCCTACGAGCAGTACTTC | CASSPYHSSYEQYF
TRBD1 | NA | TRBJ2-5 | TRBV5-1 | TGCGCCAGCAGCTTGGCCCTTTTATGGGACAGCCAAGAGACCCAGTACTTC | CASSLALLWDSQETQYF
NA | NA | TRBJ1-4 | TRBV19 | TGTGCCAGTAGTATGCTCGGGAAGGTCCTGTTTTTT | CASSMLGKVLFF
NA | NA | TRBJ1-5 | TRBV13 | TGTGCCAGCAGCTTAGGGAGCAGGGCGCGCAATCAGCCCCAGCATTTT | CASSLGSRARNQPQHF
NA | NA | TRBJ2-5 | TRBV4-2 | TGTGCCAGCAGCCGCGGATTCCCTGAAGAGACCCAGTACTTC | CASSRGFPEETQYF
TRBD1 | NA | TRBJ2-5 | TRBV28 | TGTGCCAGTCATGAACCGGGACAGACACAAGAGACCCAGTACTTC | CASHEPGQTQETQYF
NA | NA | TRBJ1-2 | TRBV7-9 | TGTGCCAGCAGTCCCACAGGTGGCTATGGCTACACCTTC | CASSPTGGYGYTF
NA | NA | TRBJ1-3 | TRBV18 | TGTGCCAGCTCACCAAGACAGGACTCTGGAAACACCATATATTTT | CASSPRQDSGNTIYF
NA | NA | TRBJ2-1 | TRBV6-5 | TGTGCCAGCAGTTACGGCAAGGACATTAGCTGGAATGAGCAGTTCTTC | CASSYGKDISWNEQFF
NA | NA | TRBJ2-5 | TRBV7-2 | TGTGCCAGCAGCTTAGCGCGACGAGGCGTAGGGTACTTC | CASSLARRGVGYF
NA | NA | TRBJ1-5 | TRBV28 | TGTGCCAGCAGTCCTACAGTTGATAGCAATCAGCCCCAGCATTTT | CASSPTVDSNQPQHF
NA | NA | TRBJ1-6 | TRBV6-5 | TGTGCCAGCAGTTCTAATAGTTCACCCCTCCACTTT | CASSSNSSPLHF
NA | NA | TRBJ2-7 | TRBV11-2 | TGTGCCAGCAGGATTTCGCGTCCCGCACTCTACGAGCAGTACTTC | CASRISRPALYEQYF
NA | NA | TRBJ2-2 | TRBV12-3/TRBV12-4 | TGTGCCAGCAGTTTCCCAGGGTCCGGGGAGCTGTTTTTT | CASSFPGSGELFF
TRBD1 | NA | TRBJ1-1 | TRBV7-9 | TGTGCCAGCAGCTTTTGGACAGGGGGCCCCACGACTGAAGCTTTCTTT | CASSFWTGGPTTEAFF